This T cell receptor (beta chain) derives from a study of CD8 T cells in ankylosing spondylitis. Broader study findings: Roughly eight highly homologous variants made up a TCR beta motif that seemed to typify ankylosing spondylitis blood. Reportedly, matched ankylosing spondylitis synovial fluid was significantly enriched for disease-linked clones.

The length of the CDR3 is 15 residues. Germline V gene data show CDR1 as DFQATT and CDR2 as SNEGSKA (reference sequence). After removal of 0 bases from V and 5 bases from J, the junction contained 6 bases not matched to a gene. The authors made TCR beta libraries by quantitative 5'-RACE with molecular barcodes. TCRdb called the 5' RACE reads again in MiXCR, with one record for every CDR3 protein. The sample consists of around 440,000 distinct CDR3 sequences, 15% to 20% of them appearing once. As concerns this clonotype: The antigen is not known.

Material for sequencing was blood, either unsorted or a sorted T cell fraction (not recorded which). The receptor comes from a male donor with ankylosing spondylitis. The V gene is TRBV20-1, the J gene TRBJ2-5, with TRBD2 identical over 10 bases. CDR3 in amino acids: CSARDQGSGRETQYF. DNA for the CDR3: TGCAGTGCTAGAGATCAGGGTAGCGGGAGGGAGACCCAGTACTTC.